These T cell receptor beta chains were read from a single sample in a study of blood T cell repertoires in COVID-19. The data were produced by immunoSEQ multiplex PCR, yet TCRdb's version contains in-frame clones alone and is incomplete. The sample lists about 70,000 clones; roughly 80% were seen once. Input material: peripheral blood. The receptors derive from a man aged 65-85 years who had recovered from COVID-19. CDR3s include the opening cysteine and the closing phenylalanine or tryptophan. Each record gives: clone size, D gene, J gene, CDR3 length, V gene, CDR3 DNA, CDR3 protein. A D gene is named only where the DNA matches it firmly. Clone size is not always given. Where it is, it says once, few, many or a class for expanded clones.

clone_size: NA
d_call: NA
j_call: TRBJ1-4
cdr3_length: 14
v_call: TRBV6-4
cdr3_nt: TGTGCCAGCAGGACCGGGACTTTTAATGAAAAACTGTTTTTT
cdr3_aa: CASRTGTFNEKLFF

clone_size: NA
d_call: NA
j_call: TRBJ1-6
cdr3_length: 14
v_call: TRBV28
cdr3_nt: TGTGCCAGCAGTATTTCCCGGGGGATTTCACCCCTCCACTTT
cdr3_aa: CASSISRGISPLHF

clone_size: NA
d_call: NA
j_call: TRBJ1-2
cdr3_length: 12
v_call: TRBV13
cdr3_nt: TGTGCCAGCAGCCCCCCGGTCGGGGGCTACACCTTC
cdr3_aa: CASSPPVGGYTF

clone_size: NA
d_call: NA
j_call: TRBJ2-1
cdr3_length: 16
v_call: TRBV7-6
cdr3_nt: TGTGCCAGCAGCTTATCCGTGGGGGGGCCCGGCAATGAGCAGTTCTTC
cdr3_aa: CASSLSVGGPGNEQFF

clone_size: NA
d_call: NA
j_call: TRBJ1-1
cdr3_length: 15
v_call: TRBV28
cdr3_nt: TGTGCCAGCAGTTTATTTAGAGGTATGAACACTGAAGCTTTCTTT
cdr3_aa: CASSLFRGMNTEAFF

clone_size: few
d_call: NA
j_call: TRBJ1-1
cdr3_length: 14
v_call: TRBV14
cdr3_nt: TGTGCCAGCAGCCAAGAGTTGCCACCGGCGGATGCTTTCTTT
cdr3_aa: CASSQELPPADAFF

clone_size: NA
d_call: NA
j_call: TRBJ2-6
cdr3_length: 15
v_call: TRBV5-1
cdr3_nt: TGCGCCAGCAGCTCCGACAGCTCTGGGGCCAACGTCCTGACTTTC
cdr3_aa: CASSSDSSGANVLTF

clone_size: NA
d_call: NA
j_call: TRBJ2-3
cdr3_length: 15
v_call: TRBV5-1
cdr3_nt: TGCGCCAGCGGACCCACGGCTAGCGGCACAGATACGCAGTATTTT
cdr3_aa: CASGPTASGTDTQYF

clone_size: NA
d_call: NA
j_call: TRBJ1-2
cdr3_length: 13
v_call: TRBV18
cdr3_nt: TGTGCCAGCTCACCGGCGGGGGAACATGGCTACACCTTC
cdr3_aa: CASSPAGEHGYTF

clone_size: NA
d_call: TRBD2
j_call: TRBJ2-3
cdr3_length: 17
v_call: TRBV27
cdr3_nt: TGTGCCAGCAAGGTCTCCACTAGCGGGAGGTTAGGAGATACGCAGTATTTT
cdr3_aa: CASKVSTSGRLGDTQYF

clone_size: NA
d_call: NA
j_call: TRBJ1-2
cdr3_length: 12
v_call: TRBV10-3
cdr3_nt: TGTGCCATCAGTAGACAAGGTGACGGCTACACCTTC
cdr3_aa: CAISRQGDGYTF

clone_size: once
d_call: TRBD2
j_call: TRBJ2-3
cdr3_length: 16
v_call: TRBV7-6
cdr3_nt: TGTGCCAGCACCATACTGGGAGCGGGAGAGGGGGATACGCAGTATTTT
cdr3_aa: CASTILGAGEGDTQYF

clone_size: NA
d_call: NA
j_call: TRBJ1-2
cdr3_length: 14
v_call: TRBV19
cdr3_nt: TGTGCCAGCCAAATCGCCTTAACAGGGTCCGGCTACACCTTC
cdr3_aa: CASQIALTGSGYTF

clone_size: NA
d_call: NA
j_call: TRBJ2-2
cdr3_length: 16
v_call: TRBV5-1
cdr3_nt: TGCGCCAGCAGCTTGGCCGGGACACCGAACACCGGGGAGCTGTTTTTT
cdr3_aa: CASSLAGTPNTGELFF

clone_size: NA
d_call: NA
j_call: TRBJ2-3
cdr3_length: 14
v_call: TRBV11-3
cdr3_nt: TGTGCCAGCAGCCAGTCCTCTAGTACAGATACGCAGTATTTT
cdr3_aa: CASSQSSSTDTQYF

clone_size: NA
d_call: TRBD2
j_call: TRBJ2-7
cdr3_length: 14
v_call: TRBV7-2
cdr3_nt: TGTGCCAGCAGTAGGTGGGAGGGCCCCTACGAGCAGTACTTC
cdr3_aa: CASSRWEGPYEQYF

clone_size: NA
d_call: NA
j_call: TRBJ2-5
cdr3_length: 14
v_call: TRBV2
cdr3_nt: TGTGCCAGCAGTTTGTCTCGGGGAAGGGAGACCCAGTACTTC
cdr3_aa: CASSLSRGRETQYF

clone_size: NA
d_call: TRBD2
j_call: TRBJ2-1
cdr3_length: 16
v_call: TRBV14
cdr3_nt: TGTGCCAGCAGCCACGACCAACTAGCGGGAATGGATGAGCAGTTCTTC
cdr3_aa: CASSHDQLAGMDEQFF

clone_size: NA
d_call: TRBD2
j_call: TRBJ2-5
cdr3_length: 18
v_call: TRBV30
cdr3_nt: TGTGCCTGGAGTGCCGGACTAGCGGGGCATGGGGCCCTCGAGACCCAGTACTTC
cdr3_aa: CAWSAGLAGHGALETQYF

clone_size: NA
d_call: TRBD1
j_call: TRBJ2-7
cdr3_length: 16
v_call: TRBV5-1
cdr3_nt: TGCGCCAGCAGCTTGGCTCAAGGGACAGGGGTCCACGAGCAGTACTTC
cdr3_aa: CASSLAQGTGVHEQYF

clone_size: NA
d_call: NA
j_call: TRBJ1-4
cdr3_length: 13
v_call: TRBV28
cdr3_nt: TGTGCCAGCAGTTCAAGCCGTAATGAAAAACTGTTTTTT
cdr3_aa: CASSSSRNEKLFF

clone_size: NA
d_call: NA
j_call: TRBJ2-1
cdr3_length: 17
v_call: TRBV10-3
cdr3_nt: TGTGCCATCAGTGGCTCCCCGGGGGTGAGCTCCTACAATGAGCAGTTCTTC
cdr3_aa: CAISGSPGVSSYNEQFF

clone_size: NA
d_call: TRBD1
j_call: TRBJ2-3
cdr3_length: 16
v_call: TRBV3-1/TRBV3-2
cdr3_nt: TGTGCCAGCAGCCACTCTGGGACAGGGAGTTATCGGGAGCAGTATTTT
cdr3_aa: CASSHSGTGSYREQYF